This paragraph covers one TCR beta chain sequence. The antigen remains undetermined. The data belong to a study of early stage breast cancer tumors. Study-wide background: ER+/PR+/HER2- status applied to about 70% of the 16 invasive breast tumors. Each sample averaged approximately 10-fold read coverage. Findings and limits, study-wide: Compared with adjacent normal breast tissue, tumors showed 2 to 3-fold greater T cell density and higher clonality.

The CDR3 has 15 residues. The V and J ends lost 7 bases and 4 bases, in that order; junction bases with no gene match: 10. Germline-derived CDR1 and CDR2 are ENHRY and SYGVKD. Profiled with immunoSEQ multiplex PCR; TCRdb holds only in-frame clones, not every one. Among around 9,000 clones listed, 60% to 80% were seen once. The TCR sequence derives from a person in their sixties with breast cancer. The sequenced sample was normal breast tissue next to the tumor. The V call is TRBV10-3, the J call TRBJ2-3, with 8 bases that match TRBD1. CDR3 loop: CAITTTGGNSDTQYF. DNA of the CDR3: TGTGCCATCACTACAACAGGGGGAAATTCAGATACGCAGTATTTT.